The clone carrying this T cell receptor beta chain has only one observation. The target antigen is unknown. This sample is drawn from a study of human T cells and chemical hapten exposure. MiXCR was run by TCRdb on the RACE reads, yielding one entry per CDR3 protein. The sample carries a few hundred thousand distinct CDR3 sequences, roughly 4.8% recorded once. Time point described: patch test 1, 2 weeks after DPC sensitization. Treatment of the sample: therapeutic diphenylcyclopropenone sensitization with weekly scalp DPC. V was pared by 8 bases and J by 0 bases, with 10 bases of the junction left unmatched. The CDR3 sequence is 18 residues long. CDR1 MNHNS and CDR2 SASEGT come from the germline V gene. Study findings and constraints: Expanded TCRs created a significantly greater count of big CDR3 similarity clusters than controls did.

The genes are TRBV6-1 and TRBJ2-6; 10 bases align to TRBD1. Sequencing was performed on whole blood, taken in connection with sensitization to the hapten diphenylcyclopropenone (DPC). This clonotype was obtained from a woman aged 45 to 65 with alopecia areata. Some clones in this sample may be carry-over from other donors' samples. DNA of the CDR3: TGTGCCAGCTGGGTTCGGGGGACAGGGGACTCTGGGGCCAACGTCCTGACTTTC. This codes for CASWVRGTGDSGANVLTF.